This T cell receptor beta chain was identified in a study of molecular identifiers for immune sequencing clone quantification listed by TCRdb under 2018. For the wider study: For a replicate experiment, RNA from around 20,000 or 100,000 naive CD8 T cells was divided into five aliquots, of which four were sequenced. This methods study used CD8 T cells to benchmark TCR RNA copy counting and molecular-identifier clustering-based TCR repertoire sequencing (MIDCIRS).

There are many counts of this clonotype. Its antigen specificity is not known. Nothing much larger sits one base from this clone, and base qualities are not available. Libraries came from PCR. The sample was run on a NextSeq 500. Preparation of bulk TCR libraries followed a previously described approach, with the TCR primers listed in Table S5. Total RNA was purified with the Qiagen AllPrep DNA/RNA kit. Before any analysis, reads coming from multiple sequencing runs of the same library were combined into one pool. In the source study's methods: Reads were retained only if an exact TCR constant sequence was present, and the retained reads were trimmed to 150 nt and grouped according to their 12-nt molecular barcodes. Reads in each barcode group were sub-clustered using a 15% Levenshtein threshold, and a quality-weighted consensus sequence was built for each RNA molecule. Non-functional sequences were removed, as were lower-count sequences one edit away from another. Based on a fit of two negative binomial distributions, barcode sub-clusters having less than 20% of the maximum read count were discarded. The raw public reads went through TCRdb reprocessing: fastp at Q25, MiXCR clone calling, in-frame beta chains kept. Under each unique CDR3 protein, matching rows form one entry showing the most common genes and DNA. What appears here as the V and J calls and clone size reflects TCRdb's work, not the paper's. The sample table lists about 100,000 distinct CDR3 sequences, 36% of them with a count of one. Under 5.5% of the sample is held by the ten biggest clonotypes.

The research as a whole found: Identical TCR molecules sharing a barcode could cause highly expanded clone sizes to be underestimated. In CMV-specific effector cells, clones with more than 20 RNA copies contained over 99% of molecules, whereas in naive cells such clones contained under 1% of molecules. Spiked-in Jurkat TCR RNA equivalent to a single cell was reported to be detectable even among approximately 1.1 million naive CD8 T cells. Spiked-in Jurkat TCR RNA (approximately 10 copies' worth), which is not part of the donor repertoire, was contained in the naive libraries. Modeling gave about 3.2 recovered TCR RNA copies per cell versus roughly 10 by digital PCR, implying around 31% capture efficiency. When barcode sub-clustering was omitted, TCR diversity was inflated by chimeric consensus sequences, with chimeras reaching as high as 47%.

The CDR3 runs 11 amino acids, cysteine and phenylalanine included. Kept here is only the CDR3 DNA, which spans 33 bases and is read in frame from base 1. The junction carries 0 bases between V and J, which are trimmed by 3 bases and 0 bases respectively. The germline V gene encodes CDR1 SGHDT and CDR2 YYEEEE. Libraries of naive CD8 T cells were built from approximately 20,000 to 980,000 sorted cells, with 10%, 30% or 50% of the purified RNA used. Naive CD8 T cells were FACS-sorted as CD8+CD4-CCR7+CD45RA+ on a BD FACSAria II into RLT Plus buffer. To test detection sensitivity, Jurkat RNA equal to ten TCR copies was added to samples of about 17,000-1,100,000 naive CD8 T cells. CD8 T cells were enriched with RosetteSep CD8+ T Cell Enrichment Cocktail and Ficoll-Paque, followed by ACK red cell lysis.

The sequenced sample was naive CD8+ T cells from blood, with Jurkat cell RNA spiked in. This specimen's cell subset or site label, per the study, means: FACS-sorted CD8+CD4-CCR7+CD45RA+ naive T cells. The source is a human donor in good health. Some libraries in this study had Jurkat cell RNA spiked in. The sequence links TRBV5-6 to TRBJ2-5; the D gene remains uncertain. The CDR3 reads CASSYQETQYF. The bases read TGTGCCAGCAGCTACCAAGAGACCCAGTACTTC.